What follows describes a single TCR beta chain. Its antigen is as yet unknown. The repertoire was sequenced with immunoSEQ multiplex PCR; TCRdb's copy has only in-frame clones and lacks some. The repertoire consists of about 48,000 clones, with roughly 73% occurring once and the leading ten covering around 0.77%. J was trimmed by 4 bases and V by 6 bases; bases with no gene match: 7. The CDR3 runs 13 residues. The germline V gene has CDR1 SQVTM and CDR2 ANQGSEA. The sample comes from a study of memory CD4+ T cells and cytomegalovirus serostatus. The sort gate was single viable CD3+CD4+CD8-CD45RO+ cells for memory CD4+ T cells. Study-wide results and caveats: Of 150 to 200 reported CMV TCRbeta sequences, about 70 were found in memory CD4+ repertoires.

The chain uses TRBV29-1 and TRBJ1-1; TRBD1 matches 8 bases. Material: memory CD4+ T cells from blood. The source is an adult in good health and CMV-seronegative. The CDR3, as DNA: TGCAGCGTGGCAGACAGGGGACGCACTGAAGCTTTCTTT. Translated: CSVADRGRTEAFF.